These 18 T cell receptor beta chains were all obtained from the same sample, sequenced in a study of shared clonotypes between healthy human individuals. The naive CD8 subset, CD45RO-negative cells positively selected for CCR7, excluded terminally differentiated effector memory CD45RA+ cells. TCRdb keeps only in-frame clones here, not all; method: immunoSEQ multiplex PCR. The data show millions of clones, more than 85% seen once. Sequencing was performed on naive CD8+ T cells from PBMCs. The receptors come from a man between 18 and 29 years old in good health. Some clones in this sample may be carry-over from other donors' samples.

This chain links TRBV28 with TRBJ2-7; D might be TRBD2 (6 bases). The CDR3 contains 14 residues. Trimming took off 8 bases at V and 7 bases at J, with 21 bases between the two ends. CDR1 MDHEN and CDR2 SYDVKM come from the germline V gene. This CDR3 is CASQLRGLGREQYF. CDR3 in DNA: TGTGCCAGCCAGCTTCGGGGACTGGGTCGAGAGCAGTACTTC.

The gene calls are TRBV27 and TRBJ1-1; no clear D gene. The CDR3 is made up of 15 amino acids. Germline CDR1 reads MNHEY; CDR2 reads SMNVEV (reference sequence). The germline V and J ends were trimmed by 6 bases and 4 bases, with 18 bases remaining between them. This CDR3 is CASRLNPGWGTEAFF. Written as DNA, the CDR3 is TGTGCCAGCAGACTCAACCCCGGGTGGGGCACTGAAGCTTTCTTT.

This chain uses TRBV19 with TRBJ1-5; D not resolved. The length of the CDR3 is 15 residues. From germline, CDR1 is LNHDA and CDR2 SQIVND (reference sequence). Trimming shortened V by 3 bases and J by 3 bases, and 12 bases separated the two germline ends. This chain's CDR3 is CASSIWEEDNQPQHF. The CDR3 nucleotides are TGTGCCAGTAGTATTTGGGAAGAGGACAATCAGCCCCAGCATTTT.

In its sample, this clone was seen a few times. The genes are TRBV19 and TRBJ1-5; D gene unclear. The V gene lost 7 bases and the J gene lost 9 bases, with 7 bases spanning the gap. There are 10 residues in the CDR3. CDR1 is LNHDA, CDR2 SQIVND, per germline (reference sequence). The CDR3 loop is CASTGWPQHF. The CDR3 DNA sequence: TGTGCCAGTACCGGTTGGCCCCAGCATTTT. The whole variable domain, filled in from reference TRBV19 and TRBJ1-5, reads DGGITQSPKYLFRKEGQNVTLSCEQNLNHDAMYWYRQDPGQGLRLIYYSQIVNDFQKGDIAEGYSVSREKKESFPLTVTSAQKNPTAFYLCASTGWPQHFGDGTRLSIL.

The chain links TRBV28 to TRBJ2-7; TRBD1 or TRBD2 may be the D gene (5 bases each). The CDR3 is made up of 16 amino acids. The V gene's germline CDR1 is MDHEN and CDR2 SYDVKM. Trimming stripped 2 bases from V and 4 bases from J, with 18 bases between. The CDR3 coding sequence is TGTGCCAGCAGTTTAGATTTGGGGGTGAAGGGATACGAGCAGTACTTC. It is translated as CASSLDLGVKGYEQYF.

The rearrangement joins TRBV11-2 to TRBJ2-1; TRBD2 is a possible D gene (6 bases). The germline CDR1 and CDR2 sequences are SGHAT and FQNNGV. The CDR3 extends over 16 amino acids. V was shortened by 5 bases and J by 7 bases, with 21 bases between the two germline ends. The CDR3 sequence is CASSAAWRGGFNEQFF. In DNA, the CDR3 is TGTGCCAGCAGCGCCGCTTGGCGGGGAGGATTTAATGAGCAGTTCTTC.

CDR3 protein: CASSIRGRDAMNEQYF. The CDR3 DNA reads TGTGCCAGTAGTATCCGCGGACGGGACGCTATGAACGAGCAGTACTTC. The chain recombines TRBV19 with TRBJ2-7, with D possibly being TRBD1 or TRBD2 (5 bases each). CDR1 LNHDA and CDR2 SQIVND come from the germline V gene (reference sequence). CDR3 size: 16 residues. V lost 3 bases, J lost 5 bases, and 20 bases lay in between.

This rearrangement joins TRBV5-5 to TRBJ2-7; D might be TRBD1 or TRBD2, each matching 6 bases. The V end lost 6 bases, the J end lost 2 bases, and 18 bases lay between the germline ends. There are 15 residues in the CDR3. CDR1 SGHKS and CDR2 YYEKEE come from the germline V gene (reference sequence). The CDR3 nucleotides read TGTGCCAGCAACTCCCGAGGGGGGCCCACCTACGAGCAGTACTTC. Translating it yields CASNSRGGPTYEQYF.

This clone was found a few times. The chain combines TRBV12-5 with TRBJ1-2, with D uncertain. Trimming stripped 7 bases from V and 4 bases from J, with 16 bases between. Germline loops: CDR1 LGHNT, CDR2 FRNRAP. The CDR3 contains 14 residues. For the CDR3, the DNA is TGTGCTAGTGCCTCGGGCCACTCGAGCTATGGCTACACCTTC. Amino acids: CASASGHSSYGYTF.

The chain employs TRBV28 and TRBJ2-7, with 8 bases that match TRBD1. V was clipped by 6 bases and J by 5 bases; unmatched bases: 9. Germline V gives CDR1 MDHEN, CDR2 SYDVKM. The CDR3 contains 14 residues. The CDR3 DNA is TGTGCCAGCAGCTCCCAGGACAGGGTCCACGAGCAGTACTTC. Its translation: CASSSQDRVHEQYF.

As DNA, the CDR3 is TGCGCCAGCAGCCAGGACCGGGACAGGACATCCTACGAGCAGTACTTC. It specifies CASSQDRDRTSYEQYF. The chain recombines TRBV4-3 with TRBJ2-7; TRBD1 aligns across 8 bases. With 3 bases clipped from V and 1 base from J, the junction kept 8 bases outside the gene matches. The CDR3 consists of 16 residues. Germline V gene data show CDR1 as LGHNA and CDR2 as YSLEER.

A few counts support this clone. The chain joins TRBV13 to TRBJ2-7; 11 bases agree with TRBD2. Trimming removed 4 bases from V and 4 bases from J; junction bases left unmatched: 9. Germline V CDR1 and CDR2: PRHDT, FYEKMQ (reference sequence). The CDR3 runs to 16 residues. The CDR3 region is CASSSLTGLAEYEQYF. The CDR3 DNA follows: TGTGCCAGCAGCTCATTAACGGGACTAGCGGAATACGAGCAGTACTTC.

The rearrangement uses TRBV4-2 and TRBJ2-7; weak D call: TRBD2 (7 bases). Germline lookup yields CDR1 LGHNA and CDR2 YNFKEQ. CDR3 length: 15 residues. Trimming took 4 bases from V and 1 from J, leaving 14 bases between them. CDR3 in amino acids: CASSPRGGASYEQYF. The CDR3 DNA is TGTGCCAGCAGCCCAAGGGGGGGGGCTTCCTACGAGCAGTACTTC.

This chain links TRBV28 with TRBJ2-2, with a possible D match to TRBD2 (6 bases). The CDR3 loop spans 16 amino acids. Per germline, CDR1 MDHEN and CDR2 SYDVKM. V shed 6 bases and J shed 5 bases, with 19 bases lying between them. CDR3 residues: CASSLSRAAGTGELFF. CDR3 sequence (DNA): TGTGCCAGCAGCTTAAGTAGGGCCGCGGGGACCGGGGAGCTGTTTTTT.

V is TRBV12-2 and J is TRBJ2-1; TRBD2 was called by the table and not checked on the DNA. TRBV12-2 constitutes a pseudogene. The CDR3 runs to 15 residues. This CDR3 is CASRLASGSNCEQFF. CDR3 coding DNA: TGTGCAAGTCGCTTAGCTAGCGGGAGTAATTGTGAGCAGTTCTTC.

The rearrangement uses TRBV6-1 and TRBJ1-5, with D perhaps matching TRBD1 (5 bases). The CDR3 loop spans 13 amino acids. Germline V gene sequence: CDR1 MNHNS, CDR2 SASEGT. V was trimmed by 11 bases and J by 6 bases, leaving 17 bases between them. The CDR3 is CASAGVVSQPQHF. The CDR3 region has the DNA TGTGCCTCGGCGGGGGTTGTTAGTCAGCCCCAGCATTTT.

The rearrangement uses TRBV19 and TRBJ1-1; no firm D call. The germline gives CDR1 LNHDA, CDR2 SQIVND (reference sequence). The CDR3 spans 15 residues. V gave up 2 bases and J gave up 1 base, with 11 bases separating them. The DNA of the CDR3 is TGTGCCAGTAGTATATCGCAGGCAGGGAACACTGAAGCTTTCTTT. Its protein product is CASSISQAGNTEAFF.

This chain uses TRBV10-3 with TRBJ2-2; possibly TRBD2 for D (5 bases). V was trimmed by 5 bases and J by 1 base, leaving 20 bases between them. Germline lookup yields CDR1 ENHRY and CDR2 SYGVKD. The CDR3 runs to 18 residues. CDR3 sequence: CAISLERPMSLNTGELFF. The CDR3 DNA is TGTGCCATCAGTTTGGAGCGGCCCATGTCCCTGAACACCGGGGAGCTGTTTTTT.